What follows describes a single T cell receptor beta chain. What it binds is unknown. This record comes from a study of cytomegalovirus exposure and HLA in healthy donors. The study, taken as a whole, reports: Using the classifier, cytomegalovirus status was reportedly diagnosed with high specificity and sensitivity. Testing in vitro showed three CMV-associated chains specific for CMV antigens. Subsequent analysis found a tendency for first-cohort TCR clusters to co-occur within the 120 or so validation repertoires.

The donors belonged to the approximately 110-subject validation cohort, separate from the 666-subject first cohort. The germline V gene encodes CDR1 MGHRA and CDR2 YSYEKL. The V and J ends lost 1 base and 0 bases respectively, with 7 bases between them. CDR3 length: 14 residues. Sequenced by immunoSEQ multiplex PCR; TCRdb stores in-frame clones only, minus some. The sample has 86,000 or so clones, 90% to 96% seen once. This sequence was found in a man between 18 and 29 years old in good health and CMV-seropositive. The chain uses TRBV4-1 and TRBJ2-7, with a weak D call TRBD1 (5 bases). Specimen: PBMCs. CDR3 in amino acids: CASSQAGISYEQYF. CDR3 coding DNA: TGCGCCAGCAGCCAAGCAGGGATCTCCTACGAGCAGTACTTC.